Presented here are 7 T cell receptor beta chains from one specimen sequenced in a study of identical twins. TCRdb redid the calling of the 5' RACE reads with MiXCR, one entry per CDR3 protein. The profile shows some 730,000 distinct CDR3 sequences, about 20% of them singletons. A further study also used this sample, focusing on T cells expressing NK-cell markers.

The specimen was PBMCs. The receptors here all came from a woman aged 18-29 years in good health.

The V and J genes are TRBV2 and TRBJ1-1; D not certain. CDR1 is SNHLY and CDR2 is FYNNEI in the germline V gene. Between the trimmed V and J ends, which lost 4 bases and 3 bases, there was a span of 9 bases. This CDR3 region has 13 residues. The CDR3 protein is CASSALLYTEAFF. The CDR3 DNA sequence: TGTGCCAGCAGTGCCCTGTTATACACTGAAGCTTTCTTT.

The rearrangement uses TRBV27 and TRBJ2-7; D gene ambiguous. The length of the CDR3 is 14 residues. V gave up 3 bases and J gave up 6 bases, with 15 bases separating them. Germline CDR1 is MNHEY and CDR2 is SMNVEV (reference sequence). The CDR3 nucleotides are TGTGCCAGCAGTTTTGGGAACCCGCCCCTCGAGCAGTACTTC. Translation gives CASSFGNPPLEQYF.

This clonotype has more than one count but fewer than ten. CDR3 DNA sequence: TGTGCCAGCAGCCGCCTCTCTAGGCAGAACTACAATGAGCAGTTCTTC. Translating it yields CASSRLSRQNYNEQFF. The chain combines TRBV3-1 with TRBJ2-1; D unclear. Germline V CDR1 and CDR2: LGHDT, YNNKEL (reference sequence). V was clipped by 4 bases and J by 3 bases, with 16 bases between them. This CDR3 comprises 16 residues.

This clonotype was counted a few times. The chain is built from TRBV29-1 and TRBJ2-7; the D is unclear. The CDR3 sequence is 11 residues long. The germline gives CDR1 SQVTM, CDR2 ANQGSEA. The ends were cut back, 5 bases at V and 5 bases at J, with 10 bases in the middle. DNA for the CDR3: TGCAGCGTTCTCCTGCGCCACGAGCAGTACTTC. Amino acids: CSVLLRHEQYF.

The V call is TRBV10-2, the J call TRBJ1-1; TRBD1 might be the D (5 bases). The CDR3 runs to 13 residues. Germline-derived CDR1 and CDR2 are WSHSY and SAAADI. Trimming pared 6 bases from V and 8 bases from J, leaving 16 bases between. The DNA of the CDR3 is TGCGCCAGCAGGACCCCCCTGGAGGGGGAAGCTTTCTTT. It yields the protein CASRTPLEGEAFF.

The CDR3, as DNA: TGTGCCAGTGGTGGGGCGGGAGAGACCCAGTACTTC. Residues: CASGGAGETQYF. The V gene is TRBV12-3 or TRBV12-4, the J gene TRBJ2-5, with D possibly being TRBD1 or TRBD2 (5 bases each). This CDR3 region has 12 residues. Trimming shortened V by 9 bases and J by 4 bases, and 12 bases separated the two germline ends.

This chain uses TRBV20-1 with TRBJ1-3; no reliable D call. CDR1 DFQATT and CDR2 SNEGSKA come from the germline V gene (reference sequence). The germline V and J ends were trimmed by 5 bases and 0 bases, with 8 bases remaining between them. The CDR3 contains 13 residues. CDR3 loop: CSASRNSGNTIYF. CDR3 DNA sequence: TGCAGTGCTTCCCGGAACTCTGGAAACACCATATATTTT.